The 24 T cell receptor beta chains below all came from one sample that was sequenced in a study of blood T cell repertoires in COVID-19. Produced via immunoSEQ multiplex PCR; TCRdb's table is partial and in-frame only. The sample carries fewer than 40,000 clones, 70% to 90% recorded once. Input material: peripheral blood. The receptors stem from a woman of 80 years or more with active or convalescent COVID-19.

This clone was detected once. This chain joins TRBV2 and TRBJ1-2; D might be TRBD1 (5 bases). Trimming took 6 bases from V and 5 from J, leaving 13 bases between them. The CDR3 loop spans 13 amino acids. In germline, CDR1 is SNHLY, CDR2 FYNNEI. CDR3 nucleotides: TGTGCCAGCAGCAAGGGGAGGGAATATGGCTACACCTTC. Its translation is CASSKGREYGYTF.

V usage is TRBV13 and J usage is TRBJ2-2; D may be TRBD1 (6 bases). Germline assignment: CDR1 PRHDT and CDR2 FYEKMQ (reference sequence). V lost 3 bases, J lost 3 bases, and 17 bases lay in between. The CDR3 spans 17 residues. CDR3 DNA: TGTGCCAGCAGCTTGGCCTTGGGACACGGCTACACCGGGGAGCTGTTTTTT. Protein: CASSLALGHGYTGELFF.

The gene calls are TRBV5-4 and TRBJ2-2; D is undetermined. CDR3 size: 13 residues. Germline V CDR1 and CDR2: SGHNT, YYREEE (reference sequence). The V end was cut by 4 bases, the J end by 4 bases, with 8 bases between. CDR3: CASSPSVTGELFF. The CDR3 DNA reads as TGTGCCAGCAGCCCTTCCGTCACCGGGGAGCTGTTTTTT.

The chain carries TRBV5-1 and TRBJ2-7, with 11 bases matching TRBD1. CDR3 length: 14 amino acids. Germline loops: CDR1 SGHRS, CDR2 YFSETQ. The junction had 1 base not matched to a gene; V was cut back by 2 bases and J by 3 bases. The CDR3 loop is CASSLGTGGYEQYF. The CDR3 DNA sequence: TGCGCCAGCAGCTTAGGGACAGGGGGCTACGAGCAGTACTTC.

This chain uses TRBV5-1 with TRBJ2-3, with TRBD2 as a possible D gene (5 bases). Germline loops: CDR1 SGHRS, CDR2 YFSETQ. The V end lost 4 bases, the J end lost 6 bases, and 21 bases lay between the germline ends. The CDR3 consists of 16 residues. CDR3 protein: CASSRRVGKVVDTQYF. In DNA, the CDR3 is TGCGCCAGCAGCCGGCGGGTGGGGAAGGTAGTGGATACGCAGTATTTT.

The gene calls are TRBV18 and TRBJ2-7, with D possibly matching TRBD1 (7 bases). Germline assignment: CDR1 KGHSH and CDR2 LQKENI. The ends were cut back, 3 bases at V and 4 bases at J, with 10 bases in the middle. CDR3 size: 13 residues. Here the CDR3 reads CASSPAGGYEQYF. The CDR3 region has the DNA TGTGCCAGCTCACCGGCAGGGGGGTACGAGCAGTACTTC.

V gene TRBV5-1 combines with J gene TRBJ2-3, with 7 bases that match TRBD2. V lost 4 bases and J lost 1; bases outside the gene matches: 9. Germline V CDR1 and CDR2: SGHRS, YFSETQ. The CDR3 spans 16 residues. DNA of the CDR3: TGCGCCAGCAGCCTCACCCGGGGGGTTGGCACAGATACGCAGTATTTT. Its protein is CASSLTRGVGTDTQYF.

This clone was seen a handful of times. The chain couples TRBV19 to TRBJ1-2; 7 bases align to TRBD1. V was pared by 6 bases and J by 8 bases, with 6 bases of the junction left unmatched. The CDR3 loop spans 12 amino acids. Looked up from germline, CDR1 is LNHDA and CDR2 is SQIVND (reference sequence). The CDR3 region has the DNA TGTGCCAGTAGAGACAGGGTGGAGGGCTACACCTTC. This sequence encodes CASRDRVEGYTF. The entire variable domain, with the rest obtained from reference TRBV19 and TRBJ1-2, is as follows: DGGITQSPKYLFRKEGQNVTLSCEQNLNHDAMYWYRQDPGQGLRLIYYSQIVNDFQKGDIAEGYSVSREKKESFPLTVTSAQKNPTAFYLCASRDRVEGYTFGSGTRLTVV.

This clone has just a few counts. The chain recombines TRBV10-3 with TRBJ1-2; 12 bases line up with TRBD1. This CDR3 has 18 residues. Germline loops: CDR1 ENHRY, CDR2 SYGVKD. V lost 6 bases, J lost 6 bases, and 17 bases stayed unmatched. The CDR3: CAIRDRDRGRLTQDGYTF. CDR3 DNA: TGTGCCATCAGGGACCGGGACAGGGGGCGCTTGACCCAAGATGGCTACACCTTC.

This rearrangement joins TRBV10-2 to TRBJ1-5; the D gene is possibly TRBD1 (6 bases). Trimming stripped 6 bases from V and 3 bases from J, with 18 bases between. The V gene's germline CDR1 is WSHSY and CDR2 SAAADI. The CDR3 contains 16 residues. The CDR3 protein is CASREQSQGNNQPQHF. The CDR3 DNA is TGCGCCAGCAGGGAGCAAAGCCAGGGGAACAATCAGCCCCAGCATTTT.

J is TRBJ2-1 and V is TRBV9, with D unclear. CDR3 length: 17 amino acids. Germline V lookup: CDR1 SGDLS, CDR2 YYNGEE. Trimming removed 0 bases from V and 2 bases from J, with 15 bases in between. The CDR3 DNA sequence: TGTGCCAGCAGCGTAGTCCCCGCCAACAAAGCCTACAATGAGCAGTTCTTC. Encoded protein: CASSVVPANKAYNEQFF.

The chain employs TRBV29-1 and TRBJ1-6; 9 bases align to TRBD1. Germline loops: CDR1 SQVTM, CDR2 ANQGSEA. V lost 5 bases and J lost 10; bases outside the gene matches: 6. The CDR3 consists of 13 residues. This CDR3 is CSVRTGENSPLHF. In nucleotides, the CDR3 is TGCAGCGTTCGGACAGGGGAAAACTCACCCCTCCACTTT.

The V and J genes are TRBV18 and TRBJ1-1, with TRBD1 identical over 9 bases. The junction had 14 bases not matched to a gene; V was cut back by 6 bases and J by 0 bases. Germline CDR1 reads KGHSH; CDR2 reads LQKENI. This CDR3 is 18 amino acids long. CDR3: CASSSTGGADIMNTEAFF. CDR3 nucleotide sequence: TGTGCCAGCTCGTCTACAGGGGGCGCGGACATCATGAACACTGAAGCTTTCTTT. The whole variable domain, remainder taken from reference TRBV18 and TRBJ1-1, is NAGVMQNPRHLVRRRGQEARLRCSPMKGHSHVYWYRQLPEEGLKFMVYLQKENIIDESGMPKERFSAEFPKEGPSILRIQQVVRGDSAAYFCASSSTGGADIMNTEAFFGQGTRLTVV.

The chain links TRBV5-6 to TRBJ2-4, with D possibly being TRBD2 (6 bases). The length of the CDR3 is 13 residues. V shed 0 bases and J shed 8 bases, with 9 bases lying between them. The germline V gene encodes CDR1 SGHDT and CDR2 YYEEEE. The CDR3 here is CASSLVRGDIQYF. DNA of the CDR3: TGTGCCAGCAGCTTGGTGCGGGGAGACATTCAGTACTTC.

This clone was recorded once. The chain couples TRBV6-6 to TRBJ1-1, with D tentatively TRBD1 (6 bases). The germline V gene has CDR1 MNHNY and CDR2 SVGAGI (reference sequence). This CDR3 is 15 amino acids long. V lost 2 bases and J 1 base, leaving 11 bases between the germline ends. This CDR3 reads CASSYPGGPNTEAFF. DNA for the CDR3: TGTGCCAGCAGTTACCCTGGGGGCCCGAACACTGAAGCTTTCTTT.

The rearrangement joins TRBV6-2 or TRBV6-3 to TRBJ2-3; 9 bases are shared with TRBD2. The trim removed 1 base at V and 0 bases at J, leaving 8 bases unmatched. This CDR3 has 18 residues. The germline CDR1 and CDR2 sequences are MNHEY and SVGEGT. CDR3 DNA sequence: TGTGCCAGCAGTTACTTTGCGGGGGGGCCTTCTAGCACAGATACGCAGTATTTT. It codes for CASSYFAGGPSSTDTQYF.

The chain carries TRBV5-1 and TRBJ2-1, with D maybe TRBD1 (6 bases). The V end was cut by 4 bases, the J end by 0 bases, with 20 bases between. CDR1 and CDR2 (germline): SGHRS, YFSETQ. The CDR3 has 18 amino acids. The CDR3 protein is CASSRKIGTRSSYNEQFF. The DNA for the CDR3 is TGCGCCAGCAGCCGTAAAATAGGGACAAGGAGCTCCTACAATGAGCAGTTCTTC.

The genes are TRBV5-4 and TRBJ2-5; 12 bases match TRBD2. The CDR3 has 16 residues. Per germline, CDR1 SGHNT and CDR2 YYREEE (reference sequence). V shed 0 bases and J 5 bases; nucleotides not matched to a gene: 5. This CDR3 is CASSLGLAGVMETQYF. For the CDR3, the DNA is TGTGCCAGCAGCTTGGGACTAGCGGGGGTGATGGAGACCCAGTACTTC.

CDR3 residues: CSVEGLAGAIMSSYNEQFF. CDR3 bases: TGCAGCGTTGAAGGGCTAGCGGGGGCCATAATGAGCTCCTACAATGAGCAGTTCTTC. V gene TRBV29-1 combines with J gene TRBJ2-1; TRBD2 matches 10 bases. V gave up 1 base and J gave up 0 bases; unmatched junction bases: 12. Germline V CDR1 and CDR2: SQVTM, ANQGSEA. This CDR3 region has 19 residues.

This clone was seen more than once but under ten times. This sequence joins TRBV27 and TRBJ1-1; 10 bases match TRBD1. V shed 9 bases and J 4 bases; nucleotides not matched to a gene: 2. The CDR3 totals 12 residues. Germline V lookup: CDR1 MNHEY, CDR2 SMNVEV (reference sequence). The CDR3: CARGQGTTEAFF. The CDR3 DNA follows: TGTGCCAGGGGACAGGGGACCACTGAAGCTTTCTTT.

This chain joins TRBV6-5 and TRBJ2-7; D gene uncertain. Trimming took off 5 bases at V and 7 bases at J, with 15 bases between the two ends. Germline V gives CDR1 MNHEY, CDR2 SVGAGI. The CDR3 totals 13 residues. CDR3 DNA: TGTGCCAGCAGTCCGATTCCTACGAGGGAGCAGTACTTC. Its translation: CASSPIPTREQYF.

The CDR3 loop reads CASSISRADTQYF. For the CDR3, the DNA is TGTGCCAGTAGTATAAGCAGGGCAGATACGCAGTATTTT. This rearrangement joins TRBV19 to TRBJ2-3; maybe TRBD1 (5 bases). The CDR3 contains 13 residues. Germline-derived CDR1 and CDR2 are LNHDA and SQIVND (reference sequence). V was clipped by 2 bases and J by 4 bases, with 7 bases between them. Supplemented by reference TRBV19 and TRBJ2-3, the full variable domain reads DGGITQSPKYLFRKEGQNVTLSCEQNLNHDAMYWYRQDPGQGLRLIYYSQIVNDFQKGDIAEGYSVSREKKESFPLTVTSAQKNPTAFYLCASSISRADTQYFGPGTRLTVL.

The rearrangement joins TRBV2 to TRBJ2-1; TRBD2 aligns across 12 bases. Germline trimming cut 7 bases from V and 2 bases from J; bases unmatched to any gene: 6. The germline gives CDR1 SNHLY, CDR2 FYNNEI. This CDR3 is built from 16 residues. CDR3 amino acids: CASTASGGAPYNEQFF. CDR3 DNA sequence: TGTGCCAGCACGGCTAGCGGGGGGGCCCCCTACAATGAGCAGTTCTTC.

CDR3 in DNA: TGTGCCAGCAGTTTGACAGGGGGTTTTCAGCCCCAGCATTTT. Residues: CASSLTGGFQPQHF. This sequence joins TRBV6-4 and TRBJ1-5; TRBD1 aligns across 9 bases. V lost 5 bases and J lost 6; bases outside the gene matches: 5. This CDR3 has 14 amino acids. Germline V CDR1 and CDR2: MRHNA, SNTAGT.